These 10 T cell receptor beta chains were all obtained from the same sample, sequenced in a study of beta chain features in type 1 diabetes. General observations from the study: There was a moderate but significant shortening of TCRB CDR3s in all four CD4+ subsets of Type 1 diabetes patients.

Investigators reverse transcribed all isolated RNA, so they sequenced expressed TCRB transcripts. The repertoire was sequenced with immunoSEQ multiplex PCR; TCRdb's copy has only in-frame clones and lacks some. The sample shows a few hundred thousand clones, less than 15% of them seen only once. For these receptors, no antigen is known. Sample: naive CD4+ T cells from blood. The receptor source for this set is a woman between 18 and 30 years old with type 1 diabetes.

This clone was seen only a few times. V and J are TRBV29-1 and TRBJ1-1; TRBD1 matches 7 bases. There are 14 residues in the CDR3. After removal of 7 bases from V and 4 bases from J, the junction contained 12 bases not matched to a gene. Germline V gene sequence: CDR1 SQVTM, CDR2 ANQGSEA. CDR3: CSGRVQGDGTEAFF. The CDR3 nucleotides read TGCAGCGGGAGGGTGCAGGGGGACGGCACTGAAGCTTTCTTT.

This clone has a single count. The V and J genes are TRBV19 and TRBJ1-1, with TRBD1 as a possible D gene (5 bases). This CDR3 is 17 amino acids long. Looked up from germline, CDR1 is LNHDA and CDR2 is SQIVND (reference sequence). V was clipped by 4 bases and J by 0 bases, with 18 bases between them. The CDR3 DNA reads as TGTGCCAGTAGTAGCGGACAAGGTTGGGCCATGAACACTGAAGCTTTCTTT. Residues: CASSSGQGWAMNTEAFF.

Here the CDR3 DNA reads TGTGCCAGCAGCGTAGATGGACAGACCTACAATGAGCAGTTCTTC. Translated: CASSVDGQTYNEQFF. This sequence joins TRBV9 and TRBJ2-1; D is possibly TRBD1 (6 bases). This CDR3 is built from 15 residues. With 0 bases removed from V and 2 bases from J, the gap between germline ends came to 9 bases. The germline CDR1 and CDR2 sequences are SGDLS and YYNGEE.

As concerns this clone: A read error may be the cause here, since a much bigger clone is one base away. The CDR3 region is CASSVSLQETQYF. The CDR3 DNA reads as TGTGCCAGCAGCGTAAGCCTCCAAGAGACCCAGTACTTC. The genes are TRBV7-7 and TRBJ2-5; D remains ambiguous. With 5 bases removed from V and 1 base from J, the gap between germline ends came to 8 bases. Germline V gene data show CDR1 as SSHAT and CDR2 as FNYEAQ (reference sequence). The CDR3 spans 13 residues.

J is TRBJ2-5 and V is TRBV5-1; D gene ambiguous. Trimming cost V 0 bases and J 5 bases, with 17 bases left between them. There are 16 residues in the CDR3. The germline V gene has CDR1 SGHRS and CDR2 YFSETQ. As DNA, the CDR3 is TGCGCCAGCAGCTTGGAAAGTTGGAGTACGATGGAGACCCAGTACTTC. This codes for CASSLESWSTMETQYF.

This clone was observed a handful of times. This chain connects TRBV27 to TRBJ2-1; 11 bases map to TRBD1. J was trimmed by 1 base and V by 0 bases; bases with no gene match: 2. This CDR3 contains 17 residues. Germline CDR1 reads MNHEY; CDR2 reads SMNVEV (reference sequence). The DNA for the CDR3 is TGTGCCAGCAGTTTATCGGGACAGGGGGGATCCTACAATGAGCAGTTCTTC. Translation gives CASSLSGQGGSYNEQFF.

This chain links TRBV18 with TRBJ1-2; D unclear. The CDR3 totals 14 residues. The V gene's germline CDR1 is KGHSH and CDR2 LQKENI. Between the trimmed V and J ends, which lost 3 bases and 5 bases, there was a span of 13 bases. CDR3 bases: TGTGCCAGCTCACCCAACAGAGATCCATATGGCTACACCTTC. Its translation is CASSPNRDPYGYTF.

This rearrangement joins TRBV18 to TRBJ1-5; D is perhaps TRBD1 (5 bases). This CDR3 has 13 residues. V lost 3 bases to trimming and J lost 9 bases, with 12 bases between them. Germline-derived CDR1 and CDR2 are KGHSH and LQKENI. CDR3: CASSPGSRAPQHF. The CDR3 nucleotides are TGTGCCAGCTCACCTGGTTCCAGGGCGCCCCAGCATTTT.

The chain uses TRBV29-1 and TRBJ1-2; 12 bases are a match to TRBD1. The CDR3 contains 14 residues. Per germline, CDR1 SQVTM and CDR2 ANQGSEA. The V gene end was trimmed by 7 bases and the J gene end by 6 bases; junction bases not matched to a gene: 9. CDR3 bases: TGCAGCGCATACCGGGGACAGGGGGCGGATGGCTACACCTTC. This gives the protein CSAYRGQGADGYTF.

The CDR3 DNA sequence: TGCAGCGTAACAACCGGGACAGGGGGTGAAAAACTGTTTTTT. Translated, it gives CSVTTGTGGEKLFF. The chain combines TRBV29-1 with TRBJ1-4; 11 bases line up with TRBD1. The junction had 7 bases not matched to a gene; V was cut back by 6 bases and J by 7 bases. The CDR3 spans 14 residues. CDR1 is SQVTM and CDR2 is ANQGSEA in the germline V gene. The variable domain in full, completed from reference TRBV29-1 and TRBJ1-4, reads SAVISQKPSRDICQRGTSLTIQCQVDSQVTMMFWYRQQPGQSLTLIATANQGSEATYESGFVIDKFPISRPNLTFSTLTVSNMSPEDSSIYLCSVTTGTGGEKLFFGSGTQLSVL.